This T cell receptor beta chain was captured in a study of T cells in Graves' hyperthyroidism and ophthalmopathy. There are many counts of this clonotype. It was RNA transcripts that yielded the amplified TCR beta CDR3 regions. First-round RT-PCR targeting the TCR CDR3 was performed with the HTBI primer set. TCRdb used MiXCR to reprocess the multiplex PCR reads, holding one entry per CDR3 protein. The repertoire holds about 290,000 distinct CDR3 sequences, with less than 15% as singletons. CDR1 is SQVTM, CDR2 ANQGSEA, per germline. The CDR3 has 13 amino acids. Trimming stripped 7 bases from V and 6 bases from J, with 17 bases between.

The clonotype comes from a woman aged 30 to 39 with Graves' hyperthyroidism that later progressed to Graves' ophthalmopathy. Sequencing was done on a sample of blood. The chain carries TRBV29-1 and TRBJ2-3; the D gene is possibly TRBD2 (6 bases). DNA of the CDR3: TGCAGCGGACTGGCGGGGCGAGTCGATACGCAGTATTTT. Protein: CSGLAGRVDTQYF.